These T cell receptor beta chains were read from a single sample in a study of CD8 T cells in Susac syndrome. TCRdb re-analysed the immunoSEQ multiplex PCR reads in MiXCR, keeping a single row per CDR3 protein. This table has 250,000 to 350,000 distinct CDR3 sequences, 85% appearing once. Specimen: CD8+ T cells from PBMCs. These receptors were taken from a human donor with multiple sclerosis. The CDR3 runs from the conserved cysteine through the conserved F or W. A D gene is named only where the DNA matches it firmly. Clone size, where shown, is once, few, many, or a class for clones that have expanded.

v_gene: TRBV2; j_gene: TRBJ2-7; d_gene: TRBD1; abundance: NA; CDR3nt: TGTGCCAGCAGTGAACAGAGACAGGGGGCCTACGAGCAGTACTTC; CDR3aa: CASSEQRQGAYEQYF
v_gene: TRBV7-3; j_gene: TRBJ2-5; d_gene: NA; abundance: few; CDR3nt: TGTGCCAGCAGCACACGGGAGACCCAGTACTTC; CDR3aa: CASSTRETQYF
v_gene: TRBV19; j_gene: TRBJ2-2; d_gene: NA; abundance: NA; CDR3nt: TGTGCCAGTAGGCCCGACTTAGAAGAGCGGGAGCTGTTTTTT; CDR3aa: CASRPDLEERELFF
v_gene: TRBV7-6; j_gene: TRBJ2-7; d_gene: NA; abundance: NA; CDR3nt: TGTGCCAGCAGCCATCTCGGCGGGAAGCTCCGGTACGAGCAGTACTTC; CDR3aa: CASSHLGGKLRYEQYF
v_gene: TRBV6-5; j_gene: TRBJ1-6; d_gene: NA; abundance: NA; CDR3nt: TGTGCCAGCAGCCCCATACAGGCTGGGAATTCACCCCTCCACTTT; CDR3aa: CASSPIQAGNSPLHF
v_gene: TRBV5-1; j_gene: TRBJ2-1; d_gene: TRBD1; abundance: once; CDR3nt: TGCGCCAGCAGCCGGACAGGGGGTGGTTTGGATGAGCAGTTCTTC; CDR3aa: CASSRTGGGLDEQFF
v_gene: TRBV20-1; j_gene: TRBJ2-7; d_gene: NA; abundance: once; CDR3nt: TGCAGTGCTAGATGGAGCGGACAAGACTCCTACGAGCAGTACTTC; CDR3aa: CSARWSGQDSYEQYF
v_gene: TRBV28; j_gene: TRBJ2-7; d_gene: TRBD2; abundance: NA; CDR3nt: TGTGCCAGCAAGAGCCGGGACTACTACGAGCAGTACTTC; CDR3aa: CASKSRDYYEQYF
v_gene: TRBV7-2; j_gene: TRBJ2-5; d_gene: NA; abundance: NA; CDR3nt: TGTGCCAGCAGCTTATGGGACGTCCAGTCCCAGTACTTC; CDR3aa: CASSLWDVQSQYF
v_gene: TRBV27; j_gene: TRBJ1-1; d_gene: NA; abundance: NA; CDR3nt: TGTGCCAGCAGTTTACGGGGAGGCGCTGAAGCTTTCTTT; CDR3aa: CASSLRGGAEAFF
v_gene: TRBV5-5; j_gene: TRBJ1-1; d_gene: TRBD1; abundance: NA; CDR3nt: TGTGCCAGCACTCCAGACAGGGTGGGTGGTGAAGCTTTCTTT; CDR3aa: CASTPDRVGGEAFF
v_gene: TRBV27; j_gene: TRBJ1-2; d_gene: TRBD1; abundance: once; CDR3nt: TGTGCCAGCAGTGGCCAACAGGGGGAGTATGGCTACACCTTC; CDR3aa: CASSGQQGEYGYTF
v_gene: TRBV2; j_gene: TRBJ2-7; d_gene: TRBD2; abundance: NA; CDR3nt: TGTGCCAGCAGTGAAGCTCTAGCGGACTCCTACGAGCAGTACTTC; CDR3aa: CASSEALADSYEQYF
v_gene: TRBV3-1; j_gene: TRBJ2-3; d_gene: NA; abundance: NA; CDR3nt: TGTGCCAGCAGCCAGACCGTCTATAGGGCCGCCGACGCAGATACGCAGTATTTT; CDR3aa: CASSQTVYRAADADTQYF
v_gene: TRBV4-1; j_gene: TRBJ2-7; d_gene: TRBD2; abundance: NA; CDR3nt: TGCGCCAGCAGCCAACCTTCCGGGACTAGGCTCGAGCAGTACTTC; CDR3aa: CASSQPSGTRLEQYF
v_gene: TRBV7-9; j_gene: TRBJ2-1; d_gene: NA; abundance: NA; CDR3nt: TGTGCCAGCAGCCCCCGGCCTTCTAGAATCCCGCATGAGCAGTTCTTC; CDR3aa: CASSPRPSRIPHEQFF
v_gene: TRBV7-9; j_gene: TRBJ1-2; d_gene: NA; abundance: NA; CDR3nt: TGTGCCAGCAGCTTCGCAGGTAGGGGCAGCAAAGATGGCTACACCTTC; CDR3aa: CASSFAGRGSKDGYTF
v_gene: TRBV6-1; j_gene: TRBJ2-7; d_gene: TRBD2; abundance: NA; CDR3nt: TGTGCCAGCAGTGAATGGGCGGGAGGGCCTTCCTACGAGCAGTACTTC; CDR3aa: CASSEWAGGPSYEQYF
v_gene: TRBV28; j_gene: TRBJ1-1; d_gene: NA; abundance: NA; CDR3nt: TGTGCCAGCACCTTAGTGACGAACACTGAAGCTTTCTTT; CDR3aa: CASTLVTNTEAFF
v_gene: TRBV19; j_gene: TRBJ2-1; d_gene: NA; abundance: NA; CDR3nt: TGTGCCAGTAGAGGCGGGTTTCCCCATGAGCAGTTCTTC; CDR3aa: CASRGGFPHEQFF
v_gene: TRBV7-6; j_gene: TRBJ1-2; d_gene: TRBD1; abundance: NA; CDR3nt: TGTGCCAGCAGCTTAGAAGGTCCGGGACAGGGGGCAGGCTATGGCTACACCTTC; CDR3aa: CASSLEGPGQGAGYGYTF
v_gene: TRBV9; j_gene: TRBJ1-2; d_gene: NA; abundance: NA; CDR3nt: TGTGCCAGCAGCCCGGATCCCGATACAGTCTATGGCTACACCTTC; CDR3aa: CASSPDPDTVYGYTF